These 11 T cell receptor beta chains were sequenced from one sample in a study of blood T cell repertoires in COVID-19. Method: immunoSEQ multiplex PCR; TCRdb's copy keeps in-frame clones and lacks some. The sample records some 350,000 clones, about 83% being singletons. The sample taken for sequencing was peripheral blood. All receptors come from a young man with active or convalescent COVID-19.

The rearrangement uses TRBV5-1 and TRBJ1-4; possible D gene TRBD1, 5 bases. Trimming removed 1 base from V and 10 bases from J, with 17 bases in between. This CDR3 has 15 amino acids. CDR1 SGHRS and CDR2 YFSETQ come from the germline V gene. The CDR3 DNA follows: TGCGCCAGCAGCTTGATTCGGCAGGGCGTAGGAAAACTGTTTTTT. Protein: CASSLIRQGVGKLFF. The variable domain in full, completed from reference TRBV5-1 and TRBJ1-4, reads KAGVTQTPRYLIKTRGQQVTLSCSPISGHRSVSWYQQTPGQGLQFLFEYFSETQRNKGNFPGRFSGRQFSNSRSEMNVSTLELGDSALYLCASSLIRQGVGKLFFGSGTQLSVL.

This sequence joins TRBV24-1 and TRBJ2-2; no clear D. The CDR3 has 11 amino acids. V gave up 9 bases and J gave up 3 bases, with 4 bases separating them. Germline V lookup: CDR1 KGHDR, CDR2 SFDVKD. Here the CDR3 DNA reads TGTGCCACCGCAGACACCGGGGAGCTGTTTTTT. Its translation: CATADTGELFF.

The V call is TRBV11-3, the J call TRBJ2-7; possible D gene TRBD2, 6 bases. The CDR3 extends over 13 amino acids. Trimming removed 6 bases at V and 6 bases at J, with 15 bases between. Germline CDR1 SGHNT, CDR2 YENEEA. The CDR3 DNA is TGTGCCAGCAGTCCCGGGACTTCACTCGAGCAGTACTTC. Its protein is CASSPGTSLEQYF.

The CDR3 region is CASSLNRDRYSEQYF. Here the CDR3 DNA reads TGTGCCAGCAGCTTAAACCGGGACAGGTACTCCGAGCAGTACTTC. The rearrangement joins TRBV7-2 to TRBJ2-7; TRBD1 matches at 8 bases. The CDR3 consists of 15 residues. The germline CDR1 and CDR2 sequences are SGHTA and FQGNSA. The trim removed 2 bases at V and 6 bases at J, leaving 9 bases unmatched.

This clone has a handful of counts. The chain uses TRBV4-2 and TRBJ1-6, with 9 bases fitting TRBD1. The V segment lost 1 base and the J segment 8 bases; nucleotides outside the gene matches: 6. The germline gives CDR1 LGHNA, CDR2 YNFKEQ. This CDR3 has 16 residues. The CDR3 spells CASSQGGDRAHSPLHF. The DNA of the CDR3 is TGTGCCAGCAGCCAAGGGGGGGACAGGGCTCATTCACCCCTCCACTTT.

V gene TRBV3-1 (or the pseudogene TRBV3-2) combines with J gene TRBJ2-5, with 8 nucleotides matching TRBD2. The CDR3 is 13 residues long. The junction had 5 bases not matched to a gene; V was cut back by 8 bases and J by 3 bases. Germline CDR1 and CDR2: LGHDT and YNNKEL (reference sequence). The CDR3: CASLTSEEETQYF. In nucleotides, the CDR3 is TGTGCCAGCTTGACTAGCGAGGAAGAGACCCAGTACTTC.

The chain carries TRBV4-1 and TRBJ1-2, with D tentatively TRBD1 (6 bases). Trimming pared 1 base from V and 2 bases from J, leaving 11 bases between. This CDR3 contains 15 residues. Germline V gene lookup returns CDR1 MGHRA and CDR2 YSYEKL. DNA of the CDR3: TGCGCCAGCAGCCAAGCGGACAGAACAAACTATGGCTACACCTTC. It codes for CASSQADRTNYGYTF.

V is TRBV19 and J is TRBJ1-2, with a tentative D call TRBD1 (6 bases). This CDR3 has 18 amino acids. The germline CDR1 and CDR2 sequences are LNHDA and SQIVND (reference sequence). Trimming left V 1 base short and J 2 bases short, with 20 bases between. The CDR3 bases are TGTGCCAGTAGTATAGCCCTTTCTACAGGGATTAGCAACTATGGCTACACCTTC. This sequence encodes CASSIALSTGISNYGYTF.

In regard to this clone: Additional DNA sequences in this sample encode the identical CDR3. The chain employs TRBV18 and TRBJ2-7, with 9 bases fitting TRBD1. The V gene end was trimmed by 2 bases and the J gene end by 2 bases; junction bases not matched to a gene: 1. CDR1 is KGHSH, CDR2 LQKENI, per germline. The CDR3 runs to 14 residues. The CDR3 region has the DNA TGTGCCAGCTCACCAGGGACAGGGCCCTACGAGCAGTACTTC. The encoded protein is CASSPGTGPYEQYF.

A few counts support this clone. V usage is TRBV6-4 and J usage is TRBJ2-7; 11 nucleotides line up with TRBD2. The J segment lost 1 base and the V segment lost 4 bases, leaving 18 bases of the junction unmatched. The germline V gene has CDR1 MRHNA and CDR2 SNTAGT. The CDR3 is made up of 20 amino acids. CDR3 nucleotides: TGTGCCAGCAGTGTGACTAGCGGGAAACAGCCAGAACCTATTTCCTACGAGCAGTACTTC. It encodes CASSVTSGKQPEPISYEQYF.

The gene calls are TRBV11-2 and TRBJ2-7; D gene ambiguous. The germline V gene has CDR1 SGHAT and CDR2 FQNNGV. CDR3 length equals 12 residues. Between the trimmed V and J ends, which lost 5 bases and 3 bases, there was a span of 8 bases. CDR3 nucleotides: TGTGCCAGCAGCCCGACATTCTACGAGCAGTACTTC. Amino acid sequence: CASSPTFYEQYF. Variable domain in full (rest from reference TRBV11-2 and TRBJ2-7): EAGVAQSPRYKIIEKRQSVAFWCNPISGHATLYWYQQILGQGPKLLIQFQNNGVVDDSQLPKDRFSAERLKGVDSTLKIQPAKLEDSAVYLCASSPTFYEQYFGPGTRLTVT.